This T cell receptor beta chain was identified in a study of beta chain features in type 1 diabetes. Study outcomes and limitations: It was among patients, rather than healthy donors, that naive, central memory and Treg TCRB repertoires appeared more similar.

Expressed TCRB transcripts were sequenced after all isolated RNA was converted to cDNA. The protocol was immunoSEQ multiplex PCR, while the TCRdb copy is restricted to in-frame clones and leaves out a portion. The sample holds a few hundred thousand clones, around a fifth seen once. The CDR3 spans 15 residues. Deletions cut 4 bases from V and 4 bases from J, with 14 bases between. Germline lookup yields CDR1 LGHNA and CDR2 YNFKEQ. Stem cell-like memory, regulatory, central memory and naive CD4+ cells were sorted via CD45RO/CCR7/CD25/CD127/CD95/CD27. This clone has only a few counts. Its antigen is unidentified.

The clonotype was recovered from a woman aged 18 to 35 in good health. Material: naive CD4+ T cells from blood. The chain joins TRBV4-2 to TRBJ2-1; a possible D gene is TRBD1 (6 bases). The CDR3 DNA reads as TGTGCCAGCAGCCCACGAGTGGGGGCTTACAATGAGCAGTTCTTC. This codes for CASSPRVGAYNEQFF.